Presented here are 9 T cell receptor beta chains from one specimen sequenced in a study of blood T cells in healthy people across ages. Alongside a J-beta primer mix, a sample-barcoded 5' primer served in a second PCR lasting roughly 7 to 12 cycles. In TCRdb, the 5' RACE reads were re-called with MiXCR into one record per CDR3 protein. The data show more than 1 million distinct CDR3 sequences, roughly 45% seen once. The specimen was blood. The receptor source for this set is an older woman in good health.

A single count supports this clonotype. The genes are TRBV4-1 and TRBJ2-7; 7 nucleotides line up with TRBD1. The CDR3 length is 15 residues. From germline, CDR1 is MGHRA and CDR2 YSYEKL. Germline trimming cut 1 base from V and 4 bases from J; bases unmatched to any gene: 7. CDR3 sequence (DNA): TGCGCCAGCAGCCAAGTGGGTACGGGACAGTACGAGCAGTACTTC. It specifies CASSQVGTGQYEQYF.

The gene calls are TRBV30 and TRBJ1-2, with a weak D call TRBD1 (6 bases). The CDR3 is made up of 11 amino acids. Deletions cut 4 bases from V and 7 bases from J, with 10 bases between. Germline CDR1 and CDR2: GTSNPN and SVGIG (reference sequence). The CDR3 nucleotides read TGTGCCTGGATGACAGGAGGTGGCTACACCTTC. This translates into CAWMTGGGYTF.

The V and J genes are TRBV5-1 and TRBJ2-2, with TRBD2 identical over 9 bases. Germline-derived CDR1 and CDR2 are SGHRS and YFSETQ. V lost 5 bases to trimming and J lost 7 bases; unmatched junction nucleotides: 6. CDR3 length: 14 residues. In nucleotides, the CDR3 is TGCGCCAGCAGACCGACTAGCGGAGGCGGGGAGCTGTTTTTT. This codes for CASRPTSGGGELFF.

The chain is built from TRBV7-2 and TRBJ2-2; D gene ambiguous. CDR3 length: 16 amino acids. V was shortened by 3 bases and J by 2 bases, with 13 bases between the two germline ends. CDR1 is SGHTA and CDR2 is FQGNSA in the germline V gene. The CDR3 here is CASSFYNGLNTGELFF. The CDR3 DNA follows: TGTGCCAGCAGCTTTTATAACGGGCTAAACACCGGGGAGCTGTTTTTT.

This clonotype was found a few times. Possible read error: a much larger clone is one base away. The gene calls are TRBV5-5 and TRBJ2-7; D is perhaps TRBD2 (5 bases). The CDR3 loop spans 13 amino acids. CDR1 and CDR2 from the germline V gene are SGHKS and YYEKEE (reference sequence). The CDR3 DNA reads TGTGCCAGCAGCTTGGCTAGCTCCCACGAGCAGTACTTC. It encodes CASSLASSHEQYF.

The chain joins TRBV20-1 to TRBJ2-5, with 8 bases aligning to TRBD1. The V segment lost 5 bases and the J segment 5 bases; nucleotides outside the gene matches: 13. Per germline, CDR1 DFQATT and CDR2 SNEGSKA (reference sequence). The CDR3 spans 15 residues. CDR3 amino acids: CSAGGQGARSETQYF. CDR3 sequence (DNA): TGCAGTGCTGGGGGGCAGGGGGCGCGGTCTGAGACCCAGTACTTC.

The genes are TRBV4-1 and TRBJ1-4; weak D call: TRBD1 (6 bases). Trimming shortened V by 4 bases and J by 7 bases, and 16 bases separated the two germline ends. The CDR3 extends over 15 amino acids. Germline values: CDR1 MGHRA, CDR2 YSYEKL. The CDR3 bases are TGCGCCAGCAGCCGAGGACAGAACAGCGGTGAAAAACTGTTTTTT. As protein: CASSRGQNSGEKLFF.

As concerns this clonotype: Since a much larger clone is just one base distant, this may be a read error. This chain joins TRBV4-2 and TRBJ2-7, with no clear D. V was trimmed by 2 bases and J by 7 bases, leaving 12 bases between them. In germline, CDR1 is LGHNA, CDR2 YNFKEQ. CDR3 length: 13 residues. The CDR3 coding sequence is TGTGCCAGCAGCCAACCCGACCGGAGTGAGCAGTACTTC. Translated, it gives CASSQPDRSEQYF.

The table lists this clonotype with a few counts. The J gene is TRBJ1-2, the V gene TRBV7-9, with unresolved D. This CDR3 is 12 amino acids long. Germline CDR1 and CDR2: SEHNR and FQNEAQ (reference sequence). V was pared by 3 bases and J by 3 bases, with 5 bases between. The CDR3 DNA reads TGTGCCAGCAGCTTCAGTGACTATGGCTACACCTTC. Protein: CASSFSDYGYTF. The full variable domain, in which reference TRBV7-9 and TRBJ1-2 provide the parts outside the CDR3, is DTGVSQNPRHKITKRGQNVTFRCDPISEHNRLYWYRQTLGQGPEFLTYFQNEAQLEKSRLLSDRFSAERPKGSFSTLEIQRTEQGDSAMYLCASSFSDYGYTFGSGTRLTVV.